This T cell receptor (beta chain) is from a study of vaccination effects on CD4 cells after COVID-19. Antigen-specific CD4+ T cells were first expanded with viral peptide pools by the ViraFEST assay and only then sequenced. An approximately nine-day culture period preceded the isolation of CD4+ T cells. Two doses of either BNT162b2 or mRNA-1273 were given to each participant. A half-medium replacement with IL-2 medium was carried out on days 3 and 7. Libraries were prepared by immunoSEQ multiplex PCR; TCRdb keeps only in-frame clonotypes and omits some of them. In the table there are some 68,000 clones, about 80% of which are singletons. For this clone: Its specificity is not known.

The sequence came from a human donor who received a COVID-19 vaccine. Source: CD4+ T cells from PBMCs cultured with HCoV-229E spike peptides, taken after COVID-19 vaccination.

CDR3 in amino acids: CASSLSRSYEQYV. The CDR3 DNA reads as TGTGCCAGCAGCTTAAGCCGCTCCTACGAGCAGTACGTC. The chain has TRBV7-9 and TRBJ2-7; unclear D gene. The germline V gene encodes CDR1 SEHNR and CDR2 FQNEAQ (reference sequence). With 2 bases removed from V and 0 bases from J, the gap between germline ends came to 5 bases. This CDR3 spans 13 amino acids.